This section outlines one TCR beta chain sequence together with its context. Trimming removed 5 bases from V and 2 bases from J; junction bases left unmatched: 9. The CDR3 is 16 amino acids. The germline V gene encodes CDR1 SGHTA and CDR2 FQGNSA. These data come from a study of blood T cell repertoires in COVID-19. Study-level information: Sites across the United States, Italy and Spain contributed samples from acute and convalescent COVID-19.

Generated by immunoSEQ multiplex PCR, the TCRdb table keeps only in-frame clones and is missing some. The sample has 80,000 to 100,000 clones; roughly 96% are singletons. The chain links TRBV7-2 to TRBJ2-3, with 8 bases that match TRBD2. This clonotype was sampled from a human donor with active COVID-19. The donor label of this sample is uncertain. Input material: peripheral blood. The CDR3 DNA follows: TGTGCCAGCAGCCCTCAGGGAGCGGGAGTCACAGATACGCAGTATTTT. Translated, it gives CASSPQGAGVTDTQYF. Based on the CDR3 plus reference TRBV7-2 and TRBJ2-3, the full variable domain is GAGVSQSPSNKVTEKGKDVELRCDPISGHTALYWYRQSLGQGLEFLIYFQGNSAPDKSGLPSDRFSAERTGGSVSTLTIQRTQQEDSAVYLCASSPQGAGVTDTQYFGPGTRLTVL.